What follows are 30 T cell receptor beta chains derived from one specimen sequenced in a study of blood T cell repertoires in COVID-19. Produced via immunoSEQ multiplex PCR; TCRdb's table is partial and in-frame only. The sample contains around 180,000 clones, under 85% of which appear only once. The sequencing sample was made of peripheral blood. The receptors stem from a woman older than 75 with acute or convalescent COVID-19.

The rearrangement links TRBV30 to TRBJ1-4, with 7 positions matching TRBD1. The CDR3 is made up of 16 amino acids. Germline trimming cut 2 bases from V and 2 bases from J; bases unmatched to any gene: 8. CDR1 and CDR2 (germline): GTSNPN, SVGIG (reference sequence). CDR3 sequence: CAWSTSPGQTNEKLFF. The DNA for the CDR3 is TGTGCCTGGAGTACGTCTCCGGGACAGACTAATGAAAAACTGTTTTTT. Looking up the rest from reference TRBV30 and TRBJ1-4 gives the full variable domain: SQTIHQWPATLVQPVGSPLSLECTVEGTSNPNLYWYRQAAGRGLQLLFYSVGIGQISSEVPQNLSASRPQDRQFILSSKKLLLSDSGFYLCAWSTSPGQTNEKLFFGSGTQLSVL.

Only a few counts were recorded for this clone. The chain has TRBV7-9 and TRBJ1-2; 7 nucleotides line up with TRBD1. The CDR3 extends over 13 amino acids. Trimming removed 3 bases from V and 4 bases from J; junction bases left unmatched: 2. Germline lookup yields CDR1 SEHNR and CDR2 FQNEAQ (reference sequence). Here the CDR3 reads CASSFRGPYGYTF. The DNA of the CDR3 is TGTGCCAGCAGCTTTAGGGGGCCCTATGGCTACACCTTC.

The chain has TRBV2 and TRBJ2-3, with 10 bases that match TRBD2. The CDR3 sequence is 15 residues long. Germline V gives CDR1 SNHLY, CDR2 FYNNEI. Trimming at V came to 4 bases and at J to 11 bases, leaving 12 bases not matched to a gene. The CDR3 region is CASSGLAGAGHMQYF. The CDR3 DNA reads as TGTGCCAGCAGTGGTCTAGCGGGAGCGGGGCACATGCAGTATTTT.

CDR3 DNA sequence: TGTGCCAGCATCTCCCGTGGCAGAGATACGCAGTATTTT. Its protein is CASISRGRDTQYF. The chain has TRBV27 and TRBJ2-3, with D unclear. Germline-derived CDR1 and CDR2 are MNHEY and SMNVEV (reference sequence). Trimming shortened V by 7 bases and J by 5 bases, and 13 bases separated the two germline ends. The CDR3 consists of 13 residues.

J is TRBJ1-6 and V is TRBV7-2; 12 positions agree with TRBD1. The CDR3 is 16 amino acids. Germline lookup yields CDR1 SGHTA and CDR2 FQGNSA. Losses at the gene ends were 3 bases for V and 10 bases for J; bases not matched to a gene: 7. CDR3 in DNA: TGTGCCAGCAGCTTGGGACAGGGGGCTAAGGGATCACCCCTCCACTTT. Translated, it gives CASSLGQGAKGSPLHF. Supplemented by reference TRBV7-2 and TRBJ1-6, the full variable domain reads GAGVSQSPSNKVTEKGKDVELRCDPISGHTALYWYRQSLGQGLEFLIYFQGNSAPDKSGLPSDRFSAERTGGSVSTLTIQRTQQEDSAVYLCASSLGQGAKGSPLHFGNGTRLTVT.

This CDR3 reads CASSRDTNYGYTF. The CDR3, as DNA: TGTGCCAGCAGTCGGGACACTAACTATGGCTACACCTTC. This sequence joins TRBV6-2 or TRBV6-3 and TRBJ1-2, with D maybe TRBD1 (6 bases). CDR3 length: 13 residues. CDR1 and CDR2 from the germline V gene are MNHEY and SVGEGT. Trimming took 5 bases from V and 0 from J, leaving 7 bases between them.

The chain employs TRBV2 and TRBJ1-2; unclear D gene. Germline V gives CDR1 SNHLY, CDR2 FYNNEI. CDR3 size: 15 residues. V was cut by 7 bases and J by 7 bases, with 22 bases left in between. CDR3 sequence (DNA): TGTGCCAGCACCCCGGTTAGAACAGCCGCTCTTGGCTACACCTTC. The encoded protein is CASTPVRTAALGYTF.

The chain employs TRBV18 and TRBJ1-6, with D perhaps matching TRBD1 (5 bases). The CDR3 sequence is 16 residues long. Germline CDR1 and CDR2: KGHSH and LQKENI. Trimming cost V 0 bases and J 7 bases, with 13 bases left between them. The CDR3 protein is CASSPPGRGGNSPLHF. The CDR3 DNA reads TGTGCCAGCTCACCACCGGGGAGGGGTGGAAATTCACCCCTCCACTTT.

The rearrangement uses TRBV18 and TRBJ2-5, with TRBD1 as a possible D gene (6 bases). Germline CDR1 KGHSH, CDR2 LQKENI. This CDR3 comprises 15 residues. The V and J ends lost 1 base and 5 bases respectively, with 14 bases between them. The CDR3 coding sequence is TGTGCCAGCTCACCACTTCCAGGGGATGTGGAGACCCAGTACTTC. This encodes CASSPLPGDVETQYF.

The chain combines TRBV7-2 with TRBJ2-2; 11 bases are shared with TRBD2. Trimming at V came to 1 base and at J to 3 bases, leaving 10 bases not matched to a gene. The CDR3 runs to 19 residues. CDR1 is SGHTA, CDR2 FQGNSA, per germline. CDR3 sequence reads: CASSLGRTSGRFDTGELFF. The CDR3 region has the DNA TGTGCCAGCAGCTTAGGAAGAACTAGCGGGAGATTCGACACCGGGGAGCTGTTTTTT.

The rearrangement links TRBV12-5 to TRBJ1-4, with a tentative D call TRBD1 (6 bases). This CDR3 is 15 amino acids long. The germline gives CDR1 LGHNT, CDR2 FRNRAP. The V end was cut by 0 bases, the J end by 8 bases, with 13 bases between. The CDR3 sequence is CASGLVRGGQEKLFF. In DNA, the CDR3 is TGTGCTAGTGGTTTGGTACGAGGGGGTCAGGAAAAACTGTTTTTT.

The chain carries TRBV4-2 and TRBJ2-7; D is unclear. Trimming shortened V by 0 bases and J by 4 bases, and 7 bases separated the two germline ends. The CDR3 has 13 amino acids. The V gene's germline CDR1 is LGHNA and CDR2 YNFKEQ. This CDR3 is CASSQEIEYEQYF. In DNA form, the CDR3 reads TGTGCCAGCAGCCAAGAGATAGAATACGAGCAGTACTTC.

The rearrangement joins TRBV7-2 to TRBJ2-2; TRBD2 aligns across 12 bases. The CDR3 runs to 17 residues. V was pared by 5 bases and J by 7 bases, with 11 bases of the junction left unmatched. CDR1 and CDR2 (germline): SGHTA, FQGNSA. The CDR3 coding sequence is TGTGCCAGCAGCACCAGGCGACTAGCGGGAGTGGGCGGGGAGCTGTTTTTT. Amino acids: CASSTRRLAGVGGELFF.

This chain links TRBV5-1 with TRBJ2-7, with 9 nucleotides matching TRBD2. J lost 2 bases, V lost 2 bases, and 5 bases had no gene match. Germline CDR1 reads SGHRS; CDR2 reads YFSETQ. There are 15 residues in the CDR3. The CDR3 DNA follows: TGCGCCAGCAGCTTTTCTAGCGGGGTCCCCTACGAGCAGTACTTC. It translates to CASSFSSGVPYEQYF.

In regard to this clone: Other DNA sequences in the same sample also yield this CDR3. The chain's CDR3 is CASSLAGDSNQPQHF. The CDR3 DNA follows: TGTGCCAGCAGCTTAGCAGGGGATAGCAATCAGCCCCAGCATTTT. The chain joins TRBV7-2 to TRBJ1-5, with D tentatively TRBD1 (5 bases). The germline V and J ends were trimmed by 0 bases and 0 bases, with 6 bases remaining between them. This CDR3 comprises 15 residues. Germline values: CDR1 SGHTA, CDR2 FQGNSA.

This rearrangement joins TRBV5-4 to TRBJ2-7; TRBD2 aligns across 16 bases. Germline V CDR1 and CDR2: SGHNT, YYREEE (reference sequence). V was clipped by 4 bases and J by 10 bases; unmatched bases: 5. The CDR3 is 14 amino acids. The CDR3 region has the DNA TGTGCCAGCAGCCCGGGACTAGCGGGAGGGGAACAGTACTTC. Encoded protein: CASSPGLAGGEQYF.

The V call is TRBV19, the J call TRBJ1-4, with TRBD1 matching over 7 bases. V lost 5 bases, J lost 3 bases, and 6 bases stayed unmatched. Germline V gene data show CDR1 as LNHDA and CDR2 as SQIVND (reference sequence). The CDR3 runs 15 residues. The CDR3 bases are TGTGCCAGTAGTCCCCGACAGGGACCTAATGAAAAACTGTTTTTT. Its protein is CASSPRQGPNEKLFF.

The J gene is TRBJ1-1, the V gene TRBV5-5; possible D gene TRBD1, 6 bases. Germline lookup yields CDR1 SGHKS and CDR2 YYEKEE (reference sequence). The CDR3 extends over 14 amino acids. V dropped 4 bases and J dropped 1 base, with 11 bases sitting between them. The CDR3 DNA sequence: TGTGCCAGCAGCGAACAGGGTTGGAACACTGAAGCTTTCTTT. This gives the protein CASSEQGWNTEAFF. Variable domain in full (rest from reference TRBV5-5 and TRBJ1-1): DAGVTQSPTHLIKTRGQQVTLRCSPISGHKSVSWYQQVLGQGPQFIFQYYEKEERGRGNFPDRFSARQFPNYSSELNVNALLLGDSALYLCASSEQGWNTEAFFGQGTRLTVV.

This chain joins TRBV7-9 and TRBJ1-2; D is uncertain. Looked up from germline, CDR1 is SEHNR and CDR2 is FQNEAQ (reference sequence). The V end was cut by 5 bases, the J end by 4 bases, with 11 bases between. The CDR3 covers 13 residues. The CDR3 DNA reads TGTGCCAGCAGCGAGACAAATCGCTATGGCTACACCTTC. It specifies CASSETNRYGYTF.

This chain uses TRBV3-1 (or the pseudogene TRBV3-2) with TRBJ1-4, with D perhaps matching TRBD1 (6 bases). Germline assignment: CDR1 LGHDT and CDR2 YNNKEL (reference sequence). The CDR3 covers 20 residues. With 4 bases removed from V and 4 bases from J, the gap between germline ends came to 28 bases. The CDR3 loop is CASSRLLQRGQGPGNEKLFF. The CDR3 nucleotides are TGTGCCAGCAGCCGACTACTTCAGAGAGGCCAGGGGCCAGGTAATGAAAAACTGTTTTTT.

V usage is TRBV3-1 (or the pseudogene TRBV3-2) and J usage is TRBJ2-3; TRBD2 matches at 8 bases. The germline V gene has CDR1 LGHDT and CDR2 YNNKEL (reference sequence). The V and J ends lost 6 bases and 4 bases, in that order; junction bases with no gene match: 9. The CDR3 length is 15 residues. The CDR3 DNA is TGTGCCAGCAGTTCCGGGGGGGCCGGGTCAGATACGCAGTATTTT. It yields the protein CASSSGGAGSDTQYF.

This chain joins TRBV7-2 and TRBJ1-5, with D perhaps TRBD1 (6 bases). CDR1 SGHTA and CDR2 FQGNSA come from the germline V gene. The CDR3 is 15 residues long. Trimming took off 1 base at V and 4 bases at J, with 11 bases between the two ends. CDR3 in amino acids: CASSLVQGKNQPQHF. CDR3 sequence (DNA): TGTGCCAGCAGCTTAGTGCAGGGGAAAAATCAGCCCCAGCATTTT.

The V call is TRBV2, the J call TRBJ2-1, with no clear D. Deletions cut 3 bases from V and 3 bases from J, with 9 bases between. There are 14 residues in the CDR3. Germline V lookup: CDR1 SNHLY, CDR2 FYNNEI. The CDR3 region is CASSELGGYNEQFF. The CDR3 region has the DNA TGTGCCAGCAGTGAGCTAGGCGGCTACAATGAGCAGTTCTTC.

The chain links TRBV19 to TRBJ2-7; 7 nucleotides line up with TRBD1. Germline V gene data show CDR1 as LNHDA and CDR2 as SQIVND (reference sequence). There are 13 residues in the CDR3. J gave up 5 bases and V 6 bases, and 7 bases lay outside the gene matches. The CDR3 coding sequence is TGTGCCAGTAGCCCGGACAGGTTAAACGAGCAGTACTTC. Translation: CASSPDRLNEQYF.

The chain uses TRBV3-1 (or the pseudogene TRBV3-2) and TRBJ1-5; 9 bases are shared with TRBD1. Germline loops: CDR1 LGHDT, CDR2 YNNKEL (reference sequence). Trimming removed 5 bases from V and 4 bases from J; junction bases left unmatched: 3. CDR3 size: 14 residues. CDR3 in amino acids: CASSYGQGNQPQHF. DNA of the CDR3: TGTGCCAGCAGCTACGGACAGGGGAATCAGCCCCAGCATTTT.

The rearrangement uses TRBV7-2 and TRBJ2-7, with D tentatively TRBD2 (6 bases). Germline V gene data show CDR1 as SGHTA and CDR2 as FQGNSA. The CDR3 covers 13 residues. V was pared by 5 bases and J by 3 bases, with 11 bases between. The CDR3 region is CASSPPRGYEQYF. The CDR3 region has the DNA TGTGCCAGCAGCCCCCCGCGGGGCTACGAGCAGTACTTC.

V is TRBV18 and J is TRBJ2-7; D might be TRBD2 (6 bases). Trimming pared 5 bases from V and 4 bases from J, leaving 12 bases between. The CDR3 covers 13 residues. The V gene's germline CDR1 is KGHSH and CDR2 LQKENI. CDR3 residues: CASSMGGWYEQYF. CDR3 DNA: TGTGCCAGCTCAATGGGGGGTTGGTACGAGCAGTACTTC.

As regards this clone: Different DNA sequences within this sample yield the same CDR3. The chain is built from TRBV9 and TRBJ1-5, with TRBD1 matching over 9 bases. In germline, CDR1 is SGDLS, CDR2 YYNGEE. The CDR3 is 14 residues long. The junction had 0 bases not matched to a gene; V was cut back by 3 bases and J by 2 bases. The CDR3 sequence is CASSGTGGNQPQHF. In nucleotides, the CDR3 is TGTGCCAGCAGCGGGACAGGGGGCAATCAGCCCCAGCATTTT.

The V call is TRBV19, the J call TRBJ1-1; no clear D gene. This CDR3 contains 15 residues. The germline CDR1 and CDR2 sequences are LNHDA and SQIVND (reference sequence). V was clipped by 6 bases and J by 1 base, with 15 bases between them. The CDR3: CASSAFGGGNTEAFF. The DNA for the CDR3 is TGTGCCAGTAGCGCCTTCGGAGGTGGGAACACTGAAGCTTTCTTT.

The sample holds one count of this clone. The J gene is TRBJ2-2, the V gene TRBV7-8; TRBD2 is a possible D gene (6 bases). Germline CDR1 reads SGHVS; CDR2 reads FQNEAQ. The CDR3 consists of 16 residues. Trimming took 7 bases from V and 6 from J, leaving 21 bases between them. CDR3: CASTGGRLVGAGELFF. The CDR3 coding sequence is TGTGCCAGCACCGGTGGGCGACTAGTGGGTGCCGGGGAGCTGTTTTTT.